This entry is about one T cell receptor beta chain. Its antigen is not known. This entry belongs to a study of OX40 agonist ivuxolimab in advanced cancers. Study-level results: People who partly responded at 0.1-3.0 mg/kg had some of the least clonal expansion seen.

This CDR3 region has 15 residues. Germline V gene data show CDR1 as LGHNA and CDR2 as YSLEER. With 4 bases clipped from V and 5 bases from J, the junction kept 7 bases outside the gene matches. Produced via immunoSEQ multiplex PCR; TCRdb's table is partial and in-frame only. The sample contains 89,000 or so clones, 88% of which appear only once. This clonotype originated in an adult with an advanced solid tumor such as melanoma, head and neck, liver or kidney cancer. The chain is built from TRBV4-3 and TRBJ1-4, with 7 bases aligning to TRBD1. Here the sequenced sample was CD4+ or CD8+ T cells sorted from blood, taken in a trial of the OX40 agonist ivuxolimab. In nucleotides, the CDR3 is TGCGCCAGCAGCCCCCGGACAGGTCGGAATGAAAAACTGTTTTTT. Amino acids: CASSPRTGRNEKLFF.